The entry below gives a single T cell receptor (beta chain) sequence along with its context. Its antigen remains unidentified. Without the conserved terminal phenylalanine or tryptophan, this CDR3 likely stems from a read error. This record belongs to a study of tumor-infiltrating lymphocytes in primary liver carcinoma. In the study overall: Aged between 30 and 69 years, the patients were men and women.

The CDR3 is 16 amino acids. Unsorted bulk tissue of about 19-33 mg yielded co-extracted RNA and DNA. Primary liver carcinoma, confirmed by histopathology, was surgically resected. Overall study results and limits: Tumor-adjacent and tumor-blood pairs shared a smaller degree of overlap than tumor region pairs. It was in tumors, not blood, that the top-250-clone fraction was significantly higher (p = 0.039).

Making TCR beta cDNA involved around 500 ng total RNA and a constant-region primer. For TCR beta, libraries were produced by three nested multiplex PCR rounds using slightly modified ARM-PCR. TRBV1-TRBV30 forward primers and a C-beta reverse primer were used in the first two PCR rounds, which each ran for ten to eleven cycles. A single record per CDR3 protein comes from TCRdb applying MiXCR to the multiplex PCR reads. The sample records tens of thousands of distinct CDR3 sequences, about 73% being singletons. This receptor was obtained from a man aged 35-49 years with primary liver carcinoma and hepatitis B virus infection. The rearrangement links TRBV12-3 or TRBV12-4 to TRBJ2-1; no firm D call. Sequenced sample: liver tumor tissue from sampling region 3. The subset is: tumor region T3, left-lateral pole. The CDR3 sequence: CTSSFPRSSSYNVQFL. In DNA, the CDR3 is TGTACCAGCAGTTTCCCACGAAGTAGCTCCTACAATGTGCAGTTCCTC.